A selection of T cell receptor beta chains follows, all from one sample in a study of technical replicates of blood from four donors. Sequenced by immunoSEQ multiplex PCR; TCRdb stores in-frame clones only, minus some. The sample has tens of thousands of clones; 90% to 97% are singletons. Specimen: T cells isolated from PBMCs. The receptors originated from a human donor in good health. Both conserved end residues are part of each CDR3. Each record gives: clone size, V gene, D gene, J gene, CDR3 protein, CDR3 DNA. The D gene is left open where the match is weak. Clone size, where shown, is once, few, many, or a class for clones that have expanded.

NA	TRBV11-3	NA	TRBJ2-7	CASSSPATGNFYEQYF	TGTGCCAGCAGCTCCCCGGCTACAGGGAATTTCTACGAGCAGTACTTC
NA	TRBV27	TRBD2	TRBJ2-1	CASSSGREVNEQFF	TGTGCCAGCAGTTCGGGGCGGGAGGTCAATGAGCAGTTCTTC
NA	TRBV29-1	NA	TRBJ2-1	CSVDSSRSYNEQFF	TGCAGCGTTGATTCAAGCCGGTCCTACAATGAGCAGTTCTTC
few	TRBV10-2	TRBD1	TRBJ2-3	CASSELAGGAFTDTQYF	TGCGCCAGCAGTGAGTTGGCAGGGGGCGCCTTCACAGATACGCAGTATTTT
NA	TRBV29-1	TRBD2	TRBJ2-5	CSVEDGGLAGFQETQYF	TGCAGCGTTGAAGACGGGGGACTAGCGGGATTCCAAGAGACCCAGTACTTC
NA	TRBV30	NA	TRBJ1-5	CAWRNTAYSNQPQHF	TGTGCCTGGAGAAATACAGCTTATAGCAATCAGCCCCAGCATTTT
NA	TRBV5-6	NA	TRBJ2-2	CASSLVSTGELFF	TGTGCCAGCAGCTTGGTATCTACCGGGGAGCTGTTTTTT
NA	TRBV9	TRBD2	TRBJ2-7	CASSPSTGGARVNYEQYF	TGTGCCAGCAGCCCGAGTACCGGGGGGGCTAGGGTTAACTACGAGCAGTACTTC
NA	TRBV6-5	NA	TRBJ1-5	CASTNGGDQPQHF	TGTGCCAGCACTAACGGGGGAGATCAGCCCCAGCATTTT
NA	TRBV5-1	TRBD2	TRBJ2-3	CASSPSGRNTDTQYF	TGCGCCAGCAGCCCTAGCGGGAGGAACACAGATACGCAGTATTTT
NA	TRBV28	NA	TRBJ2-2	CASNLRVKGTGELFF	TGTGCCAGCAACCTCCGGGTAAAAGGCACCGGGGAGCTGTTTTTT
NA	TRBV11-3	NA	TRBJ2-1	CASSLVAGGGYNEQFF	TGTGCCAGCAGCTTAGTAGCAGGGGGAGGCTACAATGAGCAGTTCTTC
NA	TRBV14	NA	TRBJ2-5	CASSPRGGETQYF	TGTGCCAGCAGCCCTAGAGGAGGAGAGACCCAGTACTTC
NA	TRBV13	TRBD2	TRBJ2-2	CASSFSAGGSGELFF	TGTGCCAGCAGCTTTTCAGCGGGAGGGTCCGGGGAGCTGTTTTTT
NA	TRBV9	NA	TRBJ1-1	CASSVGGRNTEAFF	TGTGCCAGCAGCGTCGGGGGGAGGAACACTGAAGCTTTCTTT
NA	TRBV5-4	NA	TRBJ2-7	CASSLGDYEQYF	TGTGCCAGCAGCTTGGGAGACTACGAGCAGTACTTC
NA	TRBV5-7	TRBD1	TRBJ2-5	CASSLSGTGQETQYF	TGTGCCAGCAGCTTATCCGGGACAGGTCAAGAGACCCAGTACTTC
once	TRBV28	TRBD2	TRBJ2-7	CASSLQYSFSGRDSYEQYF	TGTGCCAGCAGTTTACAGTACAGCTTTAGCGGGAGGGATTCCTACGAGCAGTACTTC
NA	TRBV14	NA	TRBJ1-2	CASSQGAGNYGYTF	TGTGCCAGCAGCCAAGGGGCAGGGAACTATGGCTACACCTTC
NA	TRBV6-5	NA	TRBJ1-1	CASSYLGGDTEAFF	TGTGCCAGCAGTTACTTAGGGGGGGACACTGAAGCTTTCTTT
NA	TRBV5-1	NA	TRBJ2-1	CASSFYAEYNEQFF	TGCGCCAGCAGCTTTTACGCGGAATACAATGAGCAGTTCTTC
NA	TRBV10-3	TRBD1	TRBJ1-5	CASRTGTGNQPQHF	TGTGCCTCCCGGACAGGGACGGGCAATCAGCCCCAGCATTTT
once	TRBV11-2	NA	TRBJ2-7	CASSPYRELHEQYF	TGTGCCAGCAGCCCATACAGGGAACTTCACGAGCAGTACTTC
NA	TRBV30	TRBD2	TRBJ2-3	CAWSRGLAAPTDTQYF	TGTGCCTGGAGTCGGGGACTAGCAGCGCCCACAGATACGCAGTATTTT
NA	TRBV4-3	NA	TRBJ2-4	CASSQDFTGRSIQYF	TGCGCCAGCAGCCAAGATTTTACGGGTCGAAGCATTCAGTACTTC
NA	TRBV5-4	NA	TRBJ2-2	CASRPDRHTGELFF	TGTGCCAGCAGACCGGACAGACACACCGGGGAGCTGTTTTTT
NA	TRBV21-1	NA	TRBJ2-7	CASSKAGTGHEQYF	TGTGCCAGCAGCAAAGCCGGGACAGGACACGAGCAGTACTTC
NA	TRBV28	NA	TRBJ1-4	CASRLVVGAKSTNEKLFF	TGTGCCAGCAGACTTGTTGTGGGGGCAAAGTCAACTAATGAAAAACTGTTTTTT
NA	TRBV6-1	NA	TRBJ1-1	CASSDGLAFF	TGTGCCAGCAGTGATGGCCTGGCTTTCTTT